This T cell receptor (beta chain) was observed in a study of cytotoxic CD8 clonotypes in ibrutinib-treated CLL. Regarding the study as a whole: There were few public clonotypes, and on treatment they contracted or stayed stable.

Worth noting for this clone: Its antigen is currently unknown.

Germline-derived CDR1 and CDR2 are SGDLS and YYNGEE. The CDR3 totals 15 residues. V lost 4 bases and J 3 bases, leaving 14 bases between the germline ends. Sequenced by immunoSEQ multiplex PCR; TCRdb stores in-frame clones only, minus some. The data show hundreds of thousands of clones, roughly 70% seen once. This chain joins TRBV9 and TRBJ1-5, with D possibly being TRBD1 (5 bases). This TCR derives from a human donor with chronic lymphocytic leukemia. The starting material was PBMCs, obtained after 24 months of ibrutinib treatment. The CDR3 DNA reads TGTGCCAGCAGCCTCGGGGGAGGGTTCAATCAGCCCCAGCATTTT. As protein: CASSLGGGFNQPQHF.